Listed below are T cell receptor beta chains from one sample, sequenced in a study of human T cells and chemical hapten exposure. A single record per CDR3 protein comes from TCRdb applying MiXCR to the RACE reads. The repertoire holds tens of thousands of distinct CDR3 sequences, with 7.5% to 9.5% as singletons. The sequencing here drew on whole blood, taken in connection with sensitization to the hapten diphenylcyclopropenone (DPC). These receptor sequences come from a woman in her 30s with alopecia areata. Some clones in this sample may be carry-over from other donors' samples. The CDR3 runs from the conserved cysteine through the conserved F or W. A D gene is named only where the DNA matches it firmly. Not all rows give a size; the values are once, few, many and, for expanded clones, a class.

V	J	size	D	CDR3	DNA
TRBV27	TRBJ2-2	many	-	CASSPTPQLALNTGELFF	TGTGCCAGCAGTCCGACACCCCAGCTGGCCCTTAACACCGGGGAGCTGTTTTTT
TRBV30	TRBJ1-2	-	TRBD1	CAWSIGTGVNGYTF	TGTGCCTGGAGCATAGGGACAGGGGTTAATGGCTACACCTTC
TRBV6-5	TRBJ2-7	-	-	CASSAAGLYEQYF	TGTGCCAGCAGTGCAGCCGGCCTCTACGAGCAGTACTTC
TRBV27	TRBJ2-7	-	-	CASSSTQDIAAYEQYF	TGTGCCAGCAGTTCTACCCAGGACATAGCGGCCTACGAGCAGTACTTC
TRBV5-1	TRBJ1-6	few	TRBD1	CASRDPGQGNSPLHF	TGCGCCAGCAGGGATCCGGGACAGGGTAATTCACCCCTCCACTTT
TRBV6-5	TRBJ1-2	-	-	CASSLEGTYYGYTF	TGTGCCAGCAGTTTGGAAGGGACATATTATGGCTACACCTTC
TRBV6-5	TRBJ2-7	few	-	CASSSYRGLGYEQYF	TGTGCCAGCAGTTCCTACCGCGGTTTGGGATACGAGCAGTACTTC
TRBV6-6	TRBJ2-3	few	-	CASSYDGALVTDTQYF	TGTGCCAGCAGTTACGACGGAGCACTAGTCACAGATACGCAGTATTTT
TRBV2	TRBJ2-4	-	-	CASAYRAKNIQYF	TGTGCCAGCGCCTACAGAGCCAAAAACATTCAGTACTTC
TRBV29-1	TRBJ2-3	many	-	CSVVLGDGTDTQYF	TGCAGCGTTGTGTTGGGGGACGGCACAGATACGCAGTATTTT
TRBV6-4	TRBJ1-6	many	-	CASSEGWGSPLHF	TGTGCCAGCAGTGAGGGATGGGGTTCACCCCTCCACTTT
TRBV7-8	TRBJ1-4	many	-	CASSPRGRAGNEKLFF	TGTGCCAGCAGCCCAAGGGGCAGGGCGGGGAATGAAAAACTGTTTTTT
TRBV20-1	TRBJ1-6	-	-	CSARPSGRTSVSPLHF	TGCAGTGCTAGACCCTCGGGACGGACCTCCGTTTCACCCCTCCACTTT
TRBV2	TRBJ1-1	many	TRBD1	CASRGDSKNTEAFF	TGTGCCAGCAGGGGGGACAGTAAAAACACTGAAGCTTTCTTT
TRBV12-3/TRBV12-4	TRBJ1-1	few	TRBD1	CASRRDSTNTEAFF	TGTGCCAGCAGGCGGGACAGCACGAACACTGAAGCTTTCTTT
TRBV5-6	TRBJ2-3	many	TRBD1	CASSGPGQGVTDTQYF	TGTGCCAGCAGCGGACCGGGACAGGGCGTCACAGATACGCAGTATTTT
TRBV12-3/TRBV12-4	TRBJ1-5	many	-	CASSLGGAGNQPQHF	TGTGCCAGCAGTTTAGGAGGGGCTGGCAATCAGCCCCAGCATTTT
TRBV16	TRBJ2-7	many	-	CASSPSGGNEQYF	TGTGCCAGCAGCCCTTCTGGGGGGAACGAGCAGTACTTC